This TCR beta chain was sequenced in a study of cytomegalovirus exposure and HLA in healthy donors. In the PCR, 60 Vbeta and 13 Jbeta primers were used. Generated by immunoSEQ multiplex PCR, the TCRdb table keeps only in-frame clones and is missing some. In the table there are under 50,000 clones, around three fifths of which are singletons. Germline CDR1 LNHNV, CDR2 YYDKDF (reference sequence). The CDR3 extends over 16 amino acids. With 0 bases clipped from V and 4 bases from J, the junction kept 5 bases outside the gene matches. In its sample, this clone was seen once. What it binds is not known. General study points: A classifier reportedly called cytomegalovirus status with high sensitivity and specificity. Later analysis showed TCR association rates varying by HLA locus, highest for DRB1 and lowest for HLA-C. CMV serostatus was the sole immune exposure information available.

This TCR came from a man in his fifties or sixties in good health and CMV-seropositive. This chain joins TRBV15 and TRBJ2-3, with 9 bases matching TRBD2. The source material was PBMCs. As DNA, the CDR3 is TGTGCCACCAGCAGAGAGGGGAGCGGGGGGTCAGATACGCAGTATTTT. This encodes CATSREGSGGSDTQYF.